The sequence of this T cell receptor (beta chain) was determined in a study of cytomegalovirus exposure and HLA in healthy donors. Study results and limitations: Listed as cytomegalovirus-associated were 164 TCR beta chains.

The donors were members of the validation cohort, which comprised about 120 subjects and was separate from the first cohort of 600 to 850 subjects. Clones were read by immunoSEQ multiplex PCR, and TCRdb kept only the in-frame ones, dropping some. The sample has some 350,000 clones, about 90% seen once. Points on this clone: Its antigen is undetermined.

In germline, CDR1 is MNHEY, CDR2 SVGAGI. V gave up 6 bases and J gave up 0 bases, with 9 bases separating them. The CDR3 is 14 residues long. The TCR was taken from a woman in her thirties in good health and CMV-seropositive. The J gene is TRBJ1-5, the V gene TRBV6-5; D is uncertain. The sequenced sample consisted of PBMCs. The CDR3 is CASRDGNSNQPQHF. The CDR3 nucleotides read TGTGCCAGCAGGGATGGGAATAGCAATCAGCCCCAGCATTTT.